Listed below are T cell receptor beta chains from one sample, sequenced in a study of cytomegalovirus exposure and HLA in healthy donors. Profiled with immunoSEQ multiplex PCR; TCRdb holds only in-frame clones, not every one. The data contain under 150,000 clones, 77% of them singletons. The specimen sequenced was PBMCs. The receptors come from a woman aged 55-69 years in good health and CMV-seronegative. Each CDR3 is given with its conserved first and last residue. D genes are given only for firm matches. Rows give clone size only sometimes, using once, few, many, or a class for an expanded clone.

TRBJ2-5,.,TRBD2,TRBV10-2,TGCGCCAGCAGTGAATGGGTGGGAGCGGGACCAGAGACCCAGTACTTC,CASSEWVGAGPETQYF
TRBJ2-7,.,.,TRBV19,TGTGCCAGTAGCCCGAATCGGGTCTACGAGCAGTACTTC,CASSPNRVYEQYF
TRBJ2-1,.,.,TRBV6-5,TGTGCCAGCAGTTACACCACGACTAGTGCCAATGAGCAGTTCTTC,CASSYTTTSANEQFF
TRBJ2-3,.,.,TRBV28,TGTGCCGGCAGTTCGCCCCCGGAGAGCACAGATACGCAGTATTTT,CAGSSPPESTDTQYF
TRBJ2-6,.,.,TRBV28,TGTGCCAGCAGAGATTACTCCTCTGGGGCCAACGTCCTGACTTTC,CASRDYSSGANVLTF
TRBJ2-7,.,.,TRBV25-1,TGTGCCAGCAGCCTTAGCTCCTACGAGCAGTACTTC,CASSLSSYEQYF
TRBJ2-5,once,TRBD1,TRBV18,TGTGCCAGCTCACACAACCGGGACAGGGAAGACCAAGAGACCCAGTACTTC,CASSHNRDREDQETQYF
TRBJ2-5,.,TRBD2,TRBV10-3,TGTGCCATCAGCCTGCCGGGGACTAGCGGAAAGACCCAGTACTTC,CAISLPGTSGKTQYF
TRBJ1-3,.,.,TRBV28,TGTGCCAGCAGTTTCCAGGGGACTGGAAACACCATATATTTT,CASSFQGTGNTIYF
TRBJ1-2,.,TRBD1,TRBV30,TGTGCCTGGAGTCCTCGGGTCAGGGGGACTTATGGCTACACCTTC,CAWSPRVRGTYGYTF
TRBJ2-3,once,.,TRBV6-1,TGTGCCAGCAGTGAGGCTGGTAATACGCAGTATTTT,CASSEAGNTQYF
TRBJ2-2,.,TRBD2,TRBV28,TGTGCCAGCAGTTTATATGGGGCTAGCGGGCCCATGTTGAACACCGGGGAGCTGTTTTTT,CASSLYGASGPMLNTGELFF
TRBJ1-1,.,TRBD1,TRBV5-1,TGCGCCAGCAGCATAAACTCAGGGGGCAAGAACACTGAAGCTTTCTTT,CASSINSGGKNTEAFF
TRBJ2-7,.,.,TRBV11-2,TGTGCCAGCAGCTTCGAGAGCTCCTACGAGCAGTACTTC,CASSFESSYEQYF
TRBJ1-1,.,.,TRBV13,TGTGCCAGCAGCTCGGGCAGGGTAAACACTGAAGCTTTCTTT,CASSSGRVNTEAFF
TRBJ1-2,.,.,TRBV27,TGTGCCGGATCCGGGGGAAGCTATGGCTACACCTTC,CAGSGGSYGYTF
TRBJ1-1,.,.,TRBV27,TGTGCCAGCAGTTTATCGGGGGCCGTCACTGAAGCTTTCTTT,CASSLSGAVTEAFF
TRBJ1-2,few,.,TRBV28,TGTGCCAGCAGTTTTGGGCAGGGTTTCGCTGGCTACACCTTC,CASSFGQGFAGYTF
TRBJ1-2,.,.,TRBV28,TGTGCCAGCAGTGGCACGGGGGGCACCTATGGCTACACCTTC,CASSGTGGTYGYTF
TRBJ2-2,few,.,TRBV15,TGTGCCACCCGGTGGGGGCCGGTCGGGGAGCTGTTTTTT,CATRWGPVGELFF
TRBJ2-7,.,.,TRBV7-9,TGTTCCAGCAGCTCCACGGGGAGGTCCTACGAGCAGTACTTC,CSSSSTGRSYEQYF
TRBJ1-2,.,.,TRBV5-4,TGTGCCAGCAGCCTACCGACAGTGAACTATGGCTACACCTTC,CASSLPTVNYGYTF
TRBJ1-1,.,.,TRBV28,TGTGCCAGCAGTTTTGGTAGCGGGTTTACAGAGAACACTGAAGCTTTCTTT,CASSFGSGFTENTEAFF
TRBJ1-6,.,.,TRBV4-1,TGCGCCAGCAGCCAGGCAGGGTTTCGGGCACCCCTCCACTTT,CASSQAGFRAPLHF